A selection of T cell receptor beta chains follows, all from one sample in a study of metastatic and nonmetastatic thyroid tumors. TCRdb ran MiXCR on the PCR reads. The top ten hold about 16% of the sample, which has about 36,000 clones, roughly 20% seen once. The sample was blood. These receptors all come from a female donor with papillary thyroid cancer or a benign thyroid nodule (not recorded which). Some clones in this sample may be carry-over from other donors' samples. Each CDR3 is given with its conserved first and last residue.

j_call: TRBJ2-7
v_call: TRBV12-3/TRBV12-4
cdr3_aa: CASSRDLDLHERYF

j_call: TRBJ2-2
v_call: TRBV4-2
cdr3_aa: CASSQDGTPTGELFF

j_call: TRBJ2-3
v_call: TRBV5-4
cdr3_aa: CASSRMVGDTQYF

j_call: TRBJ2-2
v_call: TRBV2
cdr3_aa: CASSEDGTSGNLDGELFF

j_call: TRBJ2-5
v_call: TRBV20-1
cdr3_aa: CSASPLAVKQETQYF

j_call: TRBJ2-3
v_call: TRBV6-1
cdr3_aa: CASKEAGATDTQYF

j_call: TRBJ1-5
v_call: TRBV27
cdr3_aa: CASSVSLTGGHPQHF

j_call: TRBJ2-5
v_call: TRBV5-8
cdr3_aa: CASSHGTSGETQYF

j_call: TRBJ2-3
v_call: TRBV6-4
cdr3_aa: CASSDSTSGSTDTQYF

j_call: TRBJ1-6
v_call: TRBV6-2/TRBV6-3
cdr3_aa: CASSPPGPSSYNSPLHF

j_call: TRBJ2-7
v_call: TRBV12-3/TRBV12-4
cdr3_aa: CASSSSATSLSYEQYF

j_call: TRBJ2-7
v_call: TRBV13
cdr3_aa: CASSDRTGSIGTSGASYEQYF

j_call: TRBJ2-7
v_call: TRBV15
cdr3_aa: CATSPGLAGASIPYEQYF

j_call: TRBJ2-1
v_call: TRBV27
cdr3_aa: CASSSTAMSSQNEQFF

j_call: TRBJ2-1
v_call: TRBV5-1
cdr3_aa: CASSPPHLNNGQFF

j_call: TRBJ2-6
v_call: TRBV6-1
cdr3_aa: CASSEGFGTSGANVLTF

j_call: TRBJ1-1
v_call: TRBV30
cdr3_aa: CAWSVGDGTEAFF

j_call: TRBJ2-7
v_call: TRBV27
cdr3_aa: CASRTSEAGVYEQYF

j_call: TRBJ1-3
v_call: TRBV7-9
cdr3_aa: CASSLAGVSGNTIYF

j_call: TRBJ2-7
v_call: TRBV15
cdr3_aa: CATSRAVGLATYEQYF

j_call: TRBJ2-1
v_call: TRBV20-1
cdr3_aa: CSALLRWSVYNEQFF

j_call: TRBJ2-5
v_call: TRBV6-2/TRBV6-3
cdr3_aa: CASSFRPVPQLRETQYF

j_call: TRBJ2-2
v_call: TRBV28
cdr3_aa: CASSLVGTGELFF

j_call: TRBJ1-1
v_call: TRBV6-1
cdr3_aa: CASSGTGDLTEAFF

j_call: TRBJ1-1
v_call: TRBV5-6
cdr3_aa: CASSFSGGSMNTEAFF

j_call: TRBJ2-3
v_call: TRBV5-1
cdr3_aa: CASSLGRDTQYF

j_call: TRBJ1-2
v_call: TRBV5-1
cdr3_aa: CASSNPTGAAGYTF

j_call: TRBJ1-5
v_call: TRBV20-1
cdr3_aa: CSASRDRGRNQPQHF

j_call: TRBJ2-1
v_call: TRBV20-1
cdr3_aa: CSAETRSADNEQFF

j_call: TRBJ2-7
v_call: TRBV2
cdr3_aa: CVSSVRGYEQHF

j_call: TRBJ2-3
v_call: TRBV5-1
cdr3_aa: CASSLQGRTDTQYF

j_call: TRBJ2-3
v_call: TRBV11-2
cdr3_aa: CASAKGAGGSTDTQYF

j_call: TRBJ2-3
v_call: TRBV6-2/TRBV6-3
cdr3_aa: CASSWGQGVTDTQYF

j_call: TRBJ1-1
v_call: TRBV6-1
cdr3_aa: CASSLSHQNTEAFF

j_call: TRBJ1-2
v_call: TRBV5-1
cdr3_aa: CASSAAEAAYGYTF

j_call: TRBJ1-2
v_call: TRBV3-1
cdr3_aa: CASSLSSGEGAYTF

j_call: TRBJ1-4
v_call: TRBV19
cdr3_aa: CASSADAGGEKLFF

j_call: TRBJ1-3
v_call: TRBV10-3
cdr3_aa: CAIRQPSGNTIYF

j_call: TRBJ1-1
v_call: TRBV20-1
cdr3_aa: CSARPPEGHRNTEAFF

j_call: TRBJ2-1
v_call: TRBV28
cdr3_aa: CSSREGLLPYNEQFF

j_call: TRBJ2-2
v_call: TRBV6-2/TRBV6-3
cdr3_aa: CARSYVPDSGTPTGELFF

j_call: TRBJ2-1
v_call: TRBV6-1
cdr3_aa: CASRNPTSGGYNEQFF

j_call: TRBJ2-5
v_call: TRBV2
cdr3_aa: CASRAWTLSYQETQYF

j_call: TRBJ2-7
v_call: TRBV20-1
cdr3_aa: CSASGLAGGEQYF

j_call: TRBJ2-7
v_call: TRBV29-1
cdr3_aa: CSARTGTADYEQYF

j_call: TRBJ2-7
v_call: TRBV5-8
cdr3_aa: CASSLAGTSGSVGEQYF

j_call: TRBJ2-7
v_call: TRBV11-1
cdr3_aa: CASSLVRELGGYF

j_call: TRBJ2-1
v_call: TRBV5-1
cdr3_aa: CASSLGTGNPYNEQFF

j_call: TRBJ1-3
v_call: TRBV6-1
cdr3_aa: CASTVEGVGNTIYF

j_call: TRBJ2-1
v_call: TRBV7-9
cdr3_aa: CASSPPVSYNEQFF

j_call: TRBJ1-1
v_call: TRBV6-1
cdr3_aa: CASTVRVITEAFF

j_call: TRBJ1-2
v_call: TRBV4-2
cdr3_aa: CASSQDPSLTGNYGYTF

j_call: TRBJ2-7
v_call: TRBV20-1
cdr3_aa: CSARGGRSVYEQYF

j_call: TRBJ1-1
v_call: TRBV6-1
cdr3_aa: CASTENPGENTEAFF